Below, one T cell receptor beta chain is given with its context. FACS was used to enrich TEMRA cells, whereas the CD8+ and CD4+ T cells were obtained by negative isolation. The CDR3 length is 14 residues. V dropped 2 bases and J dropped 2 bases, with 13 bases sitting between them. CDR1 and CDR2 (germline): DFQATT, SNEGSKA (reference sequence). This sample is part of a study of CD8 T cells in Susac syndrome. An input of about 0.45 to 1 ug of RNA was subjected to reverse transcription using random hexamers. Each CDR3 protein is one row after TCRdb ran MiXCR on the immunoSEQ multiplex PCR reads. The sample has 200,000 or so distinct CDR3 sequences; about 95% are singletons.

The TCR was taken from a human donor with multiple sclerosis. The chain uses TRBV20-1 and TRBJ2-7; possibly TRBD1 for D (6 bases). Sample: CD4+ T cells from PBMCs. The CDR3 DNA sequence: TGCAGTGCTAGACACCCAGGGGATACCTACGAGCAGTACTTC. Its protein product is CSARHPGDTYEQYF.